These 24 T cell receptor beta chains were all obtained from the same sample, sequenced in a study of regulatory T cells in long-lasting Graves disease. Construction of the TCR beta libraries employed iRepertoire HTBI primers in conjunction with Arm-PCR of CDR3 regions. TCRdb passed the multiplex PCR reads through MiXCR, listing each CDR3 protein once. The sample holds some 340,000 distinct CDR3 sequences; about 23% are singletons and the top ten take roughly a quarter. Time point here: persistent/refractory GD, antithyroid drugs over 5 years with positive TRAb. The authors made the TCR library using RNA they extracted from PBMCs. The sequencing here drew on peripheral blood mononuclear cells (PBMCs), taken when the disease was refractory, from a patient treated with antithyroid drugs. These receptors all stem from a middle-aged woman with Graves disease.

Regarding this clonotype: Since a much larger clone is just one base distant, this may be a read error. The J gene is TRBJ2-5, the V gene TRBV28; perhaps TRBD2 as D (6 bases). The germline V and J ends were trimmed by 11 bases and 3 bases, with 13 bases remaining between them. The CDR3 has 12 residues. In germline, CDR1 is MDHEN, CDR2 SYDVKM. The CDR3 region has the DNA TGTGCCGGCATTGGGGGGAAAGAGACCCAGTACTTC. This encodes CAGIGGKETQYF. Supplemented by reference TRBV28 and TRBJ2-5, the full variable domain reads DVKVTQSSRYLVKRTGEKVFLECVQDMDHENMFWYRQDPGLGLRLIYFSYDVKMKEKGDIPEGYSVSREKKERFSLILESASTNQTSMYLCAGIGGKETQYFGPGTRLLVL.

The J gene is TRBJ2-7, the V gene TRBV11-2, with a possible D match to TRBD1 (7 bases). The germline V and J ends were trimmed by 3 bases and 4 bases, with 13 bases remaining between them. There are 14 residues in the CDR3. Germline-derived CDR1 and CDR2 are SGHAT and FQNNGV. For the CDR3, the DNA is TGTGCCAGCAGCTTTGGGGCAGGGGGGTACGAGCAGTACTTC. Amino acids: CASSFGAGGYEQYF.

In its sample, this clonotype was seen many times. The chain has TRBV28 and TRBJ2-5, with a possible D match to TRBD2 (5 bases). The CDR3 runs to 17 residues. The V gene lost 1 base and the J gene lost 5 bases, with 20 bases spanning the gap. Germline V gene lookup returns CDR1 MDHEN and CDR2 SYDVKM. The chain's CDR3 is CASSLFRELRGWETQYF. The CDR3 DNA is TGTGCCAGCAGTTTATTTAGGGAGCTAAGAGGTTGGGAGACCCAGTACTTC.

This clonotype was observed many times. The CDR3 DNA reads TGTGCCAGCAGTCCCAGGGGAGCTTACCAAGAGACCCAGTACTTC. This gives the protein CASSPRGAYQETQYF. V and J are TRBV27 and TRBJ2-5, with D perhaps TRBD1 (6 bases). Germline V gives CDR1 MNHEY, CDR2 SMNVEV (reference sequence). Trimming removed 5 bases at V and 0 bases at J, with 13 bases between. This CDR3 is built from 15 residues.

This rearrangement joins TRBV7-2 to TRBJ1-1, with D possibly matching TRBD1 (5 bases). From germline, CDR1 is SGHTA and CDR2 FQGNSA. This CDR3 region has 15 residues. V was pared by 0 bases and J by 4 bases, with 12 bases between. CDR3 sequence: CASSLALGGGTEAFF. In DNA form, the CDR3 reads TGTGCCAGCAGCTTAGCGCTGGGGGGAGGCACTGAAGCTTTCTTT.

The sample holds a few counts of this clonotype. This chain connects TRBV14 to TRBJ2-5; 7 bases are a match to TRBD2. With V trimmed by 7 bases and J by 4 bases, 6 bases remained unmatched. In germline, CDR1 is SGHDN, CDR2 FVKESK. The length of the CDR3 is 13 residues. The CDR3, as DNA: TGTGCCAGCACCCGGGTAGCGGGAGAGACCCAGTACTTC. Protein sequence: CASTRVAGETQYF.

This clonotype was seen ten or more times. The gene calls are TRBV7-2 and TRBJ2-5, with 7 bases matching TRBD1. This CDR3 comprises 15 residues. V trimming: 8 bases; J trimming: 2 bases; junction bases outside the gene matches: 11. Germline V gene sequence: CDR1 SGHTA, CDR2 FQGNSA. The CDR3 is CASSPQGTVQETQYF. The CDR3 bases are TGTGCCAGCTCCCCACAAGGGACAGTACAAGAGACCCAGTACTTC.

The CDR3 sequence is CASSSIAGPSYEQYF. CDR3 DNA sequence: TGTGCCAGCAGTTCCATAGCGGGCCCCTCCTACGAGCAGTACTTC. This chain links TRBV28 with TRBJ2-7; 7 nucleotides agree with TRBD2. V shed 4 bases and J 0 bases; nucleotides not matched to a gene: 6. This CDR3 is 15 amino acids long. From germline, CDR1 is MDHEN and CDR2 SYDVKM.

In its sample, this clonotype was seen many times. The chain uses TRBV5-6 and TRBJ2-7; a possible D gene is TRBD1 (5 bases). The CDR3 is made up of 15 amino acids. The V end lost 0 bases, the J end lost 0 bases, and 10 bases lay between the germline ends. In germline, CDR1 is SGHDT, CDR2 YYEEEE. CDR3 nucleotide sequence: TGTGCCAGCAGCTTGGACAGGCTCAGCTCCTACGAGCAGTACTTC. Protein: CASSLDRLSSYEQYF.

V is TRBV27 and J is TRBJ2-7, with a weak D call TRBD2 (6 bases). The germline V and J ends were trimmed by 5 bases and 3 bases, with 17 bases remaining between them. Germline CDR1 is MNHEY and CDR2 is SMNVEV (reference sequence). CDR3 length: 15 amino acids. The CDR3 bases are TGTGCCAGCAGTCCAACGACTCGCGGGATCTACGAGCAGTACTTC. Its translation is CASSPTTRGIYEQYF.

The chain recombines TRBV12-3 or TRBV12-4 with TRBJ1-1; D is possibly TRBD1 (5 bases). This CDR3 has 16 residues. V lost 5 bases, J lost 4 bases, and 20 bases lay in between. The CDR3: CASSQRAELGGTEAFF. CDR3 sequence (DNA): TGTGCCAGCAGTCAAAGAGCCGAACTTGGGGGCACTGAAGCTTTCTTT.

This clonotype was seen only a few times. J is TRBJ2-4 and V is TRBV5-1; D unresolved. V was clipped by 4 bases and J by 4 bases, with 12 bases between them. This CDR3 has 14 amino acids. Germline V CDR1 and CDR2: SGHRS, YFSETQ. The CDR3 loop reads CASSPRTVKNIQYF. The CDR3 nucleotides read TGCGCCAGCAGCCCACGGACGGTAAAAAACATTCAGTACTTC.

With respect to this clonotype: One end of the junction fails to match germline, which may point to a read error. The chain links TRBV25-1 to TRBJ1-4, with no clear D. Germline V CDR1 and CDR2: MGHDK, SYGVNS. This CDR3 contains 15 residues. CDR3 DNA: TGTGCCAGCGGTGAAATGAGTGCAACTAATGAAAAACTGTTTTTT. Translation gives CASGEMSATNEKLFF.

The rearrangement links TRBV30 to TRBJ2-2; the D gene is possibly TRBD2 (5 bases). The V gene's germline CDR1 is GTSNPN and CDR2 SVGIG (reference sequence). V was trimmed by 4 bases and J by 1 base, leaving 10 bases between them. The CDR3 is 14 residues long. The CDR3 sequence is CAWNRLRNTGELFF. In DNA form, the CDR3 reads TGTGCCTGGAATCGACTACGGAACACCGGGGAGCTGTTTTTT.

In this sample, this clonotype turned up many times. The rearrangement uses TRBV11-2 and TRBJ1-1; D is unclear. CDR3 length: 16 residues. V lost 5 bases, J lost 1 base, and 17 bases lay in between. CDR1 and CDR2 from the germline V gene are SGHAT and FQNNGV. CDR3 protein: CASSHGEGWRNTEAFF. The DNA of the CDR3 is TGTGCCAGCAGCCATGGAGAGGGCTGGAGGAACACTGAAGCTTTCTTT.

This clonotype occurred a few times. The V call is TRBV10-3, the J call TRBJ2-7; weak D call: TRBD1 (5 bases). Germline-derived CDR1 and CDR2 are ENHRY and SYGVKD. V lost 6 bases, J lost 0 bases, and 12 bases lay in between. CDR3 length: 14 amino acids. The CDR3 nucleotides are TGTGCCATCAGGGAGACAGTCTACTCCTACGAGCAGTACTTC. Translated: CAIRETVYSYEQYF.

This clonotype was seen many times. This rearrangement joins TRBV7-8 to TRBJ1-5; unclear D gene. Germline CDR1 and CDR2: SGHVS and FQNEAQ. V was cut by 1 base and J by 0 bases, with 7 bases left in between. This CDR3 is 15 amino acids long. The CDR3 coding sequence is TGTGCCAGCAGCTTAGTCGGGTATAGCAATCAGCCCCAGCATTTT. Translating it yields CASSLVGYSNQPQHF.

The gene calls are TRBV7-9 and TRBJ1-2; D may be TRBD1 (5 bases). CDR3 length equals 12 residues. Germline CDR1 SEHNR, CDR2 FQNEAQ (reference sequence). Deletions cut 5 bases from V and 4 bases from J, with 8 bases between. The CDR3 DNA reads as TGTGCCAGCAGCAAGGACACCTATGGCTACACCTTC. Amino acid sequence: CASSKDTYGYTF. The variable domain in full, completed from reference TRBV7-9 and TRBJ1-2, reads DTGVSQNPRHKITKRGQNVTFRCDPISEHNRLYWYRQTLGQGPEFLTYFQNEAQLEKSRLLSDRFSAERPKGSFSTLEIQRTEQGDSAMYLCASSKDTYGYTFGSGTRLTVV.

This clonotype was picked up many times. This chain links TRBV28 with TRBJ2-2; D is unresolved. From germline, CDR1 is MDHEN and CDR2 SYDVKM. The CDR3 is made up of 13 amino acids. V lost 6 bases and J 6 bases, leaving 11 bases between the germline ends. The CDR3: CASSLVYPGELFF. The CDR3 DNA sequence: TGTGCCAGCAGCTTAGTCTACCCCGGGGAGCTGTTTTTT.

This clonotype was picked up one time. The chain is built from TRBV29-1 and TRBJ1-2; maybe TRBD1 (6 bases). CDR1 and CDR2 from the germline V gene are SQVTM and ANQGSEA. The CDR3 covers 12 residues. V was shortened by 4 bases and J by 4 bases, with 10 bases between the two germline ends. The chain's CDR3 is CSVVGGPYGYTF. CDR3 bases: TGCAGCGTTGTAGGGGGGCCCTATGGCTACACCTTC.

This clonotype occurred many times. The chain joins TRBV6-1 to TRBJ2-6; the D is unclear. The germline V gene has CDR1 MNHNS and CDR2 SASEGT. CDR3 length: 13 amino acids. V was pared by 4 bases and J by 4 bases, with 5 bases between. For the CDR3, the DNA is TGTGCCAGCAGTGTTGCCGGGGCCAACGTCCTGACTTTC. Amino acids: CASSVAGANVLTF.

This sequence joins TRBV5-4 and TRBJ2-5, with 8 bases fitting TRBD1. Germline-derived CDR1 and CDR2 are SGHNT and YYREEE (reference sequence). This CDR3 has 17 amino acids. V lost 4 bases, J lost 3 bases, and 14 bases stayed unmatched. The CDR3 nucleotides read TGTGCCAGCAGCGTTACGGGACAGGCATTTATGGAAGAGACCCAGTACTTC. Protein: CASSVTGQAFMEETQYF.

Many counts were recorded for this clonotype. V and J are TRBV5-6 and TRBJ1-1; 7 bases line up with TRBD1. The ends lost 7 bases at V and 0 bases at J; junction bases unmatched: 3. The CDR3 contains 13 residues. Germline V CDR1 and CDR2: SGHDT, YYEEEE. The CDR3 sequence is CASSTGLNTEAFF. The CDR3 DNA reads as TGTGCCAGCTCGACAGGGCTGAACACTGAAGCTTTCTTT.

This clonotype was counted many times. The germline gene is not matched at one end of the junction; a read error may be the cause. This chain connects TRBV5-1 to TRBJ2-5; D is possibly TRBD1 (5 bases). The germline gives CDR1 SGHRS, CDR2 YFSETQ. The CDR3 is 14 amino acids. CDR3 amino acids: CASSLGQTQETQYF. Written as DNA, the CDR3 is TGTGCCAGCAGCTTGGGGCAGACACAAGAGACCCAGTACTTC. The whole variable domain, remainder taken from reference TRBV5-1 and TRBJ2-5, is KAGVTQTPRYLIKTRGQQVTLSCSPISGHRSVSWYQQTPGQGLQFLFEYFSETQRNKGNFPGRFSGRQFSNSRSEMNVSTLELGDSALYLCASSLGQTQETQYFGPGTRLLVL.